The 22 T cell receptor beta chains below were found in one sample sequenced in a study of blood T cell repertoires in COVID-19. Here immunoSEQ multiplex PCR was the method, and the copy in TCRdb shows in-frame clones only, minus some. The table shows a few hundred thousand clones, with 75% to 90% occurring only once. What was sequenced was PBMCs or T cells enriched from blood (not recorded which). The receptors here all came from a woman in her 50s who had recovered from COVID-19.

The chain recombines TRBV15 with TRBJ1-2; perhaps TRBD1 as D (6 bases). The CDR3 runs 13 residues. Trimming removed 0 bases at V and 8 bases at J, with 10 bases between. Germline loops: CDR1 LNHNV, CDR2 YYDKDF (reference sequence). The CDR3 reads CATSRDRRGGYTF. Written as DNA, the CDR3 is TGTGCCACCAGCAGAGATCGTAGGGGGGGCTACACCTTC.

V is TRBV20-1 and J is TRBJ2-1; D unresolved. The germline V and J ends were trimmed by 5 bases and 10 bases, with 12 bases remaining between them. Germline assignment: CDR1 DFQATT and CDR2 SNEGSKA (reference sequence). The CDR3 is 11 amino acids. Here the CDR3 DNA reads TGCAGTGCTGGCCTAGTTTTGGAGCAGTTCTTC. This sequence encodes CSAGLVLEQFF.

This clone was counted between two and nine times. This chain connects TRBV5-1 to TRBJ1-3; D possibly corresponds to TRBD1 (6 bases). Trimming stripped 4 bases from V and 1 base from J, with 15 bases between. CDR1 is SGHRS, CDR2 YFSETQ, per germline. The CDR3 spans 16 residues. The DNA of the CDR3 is TGCGCCAGCAGCCTGACAGGAGCAATTTCTGGAAACACCATATATTTT. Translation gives CASSLTGAISGNTIYF.

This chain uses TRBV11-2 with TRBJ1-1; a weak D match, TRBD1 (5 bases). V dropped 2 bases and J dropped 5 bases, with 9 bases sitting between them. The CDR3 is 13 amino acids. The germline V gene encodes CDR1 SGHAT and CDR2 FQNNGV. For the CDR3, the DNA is TGTGCCAGCAGCTTAAATGGACAAACTGAAGCTTTCTTT. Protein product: CASSLNGQTEAFF.

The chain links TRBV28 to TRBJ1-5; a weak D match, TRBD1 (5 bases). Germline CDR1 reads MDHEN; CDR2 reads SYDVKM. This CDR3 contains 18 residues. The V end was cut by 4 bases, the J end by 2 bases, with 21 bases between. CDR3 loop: CASSSTSFRVQGNQPQHF. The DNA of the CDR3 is TGTGCCAGCAGTTCGACGTCCTTCAGGGTCCAGGGCAATCAGCCCCAGCATTTT.

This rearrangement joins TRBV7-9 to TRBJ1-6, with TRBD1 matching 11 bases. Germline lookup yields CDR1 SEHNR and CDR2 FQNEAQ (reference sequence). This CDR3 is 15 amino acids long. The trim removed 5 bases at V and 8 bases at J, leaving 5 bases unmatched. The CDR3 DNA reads TGTGCCAGCAGCATCGGACAGGGGGCAGATTCACCCCTCCACTTT. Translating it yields CASSIGQGADSPLHF. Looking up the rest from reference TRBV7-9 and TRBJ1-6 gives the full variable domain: DTGVSQNPRHKITKRGQNVTFRCDPISEHNRLYWYRQTLGQGPEFLTYFQNEAQLEKSRLLSDRFSAERPKGSFSTLEIQRTEQGDSAMYLCASSIGQGADSPLHFGNGTRLTVT.

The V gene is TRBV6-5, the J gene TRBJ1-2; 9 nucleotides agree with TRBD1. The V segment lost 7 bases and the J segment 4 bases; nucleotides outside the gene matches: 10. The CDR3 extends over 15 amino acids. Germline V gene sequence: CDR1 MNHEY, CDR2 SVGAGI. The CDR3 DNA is TGTGCCAGCAAAACCCCGGAGGGACAGGGCTATGGCTACACCTTC. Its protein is CASKTPEGQGYGYTF.

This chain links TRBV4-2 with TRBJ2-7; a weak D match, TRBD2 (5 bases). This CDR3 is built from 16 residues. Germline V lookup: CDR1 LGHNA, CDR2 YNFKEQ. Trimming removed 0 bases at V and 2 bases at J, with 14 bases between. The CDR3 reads CASSQDRGSIAYEQYF. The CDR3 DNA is TGTGCCAGCAGCCAAGATCGCGGGTCTATTGCCTACGAGCAGTACTTC.

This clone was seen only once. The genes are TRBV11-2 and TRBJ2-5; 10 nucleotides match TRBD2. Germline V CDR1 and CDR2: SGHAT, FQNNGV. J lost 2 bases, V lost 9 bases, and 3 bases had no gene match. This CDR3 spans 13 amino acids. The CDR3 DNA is TGTGCCAGTAGAGCGGGAGGGCAAGAGACCCAGTACTTC. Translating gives CASRAGGQETQYF.

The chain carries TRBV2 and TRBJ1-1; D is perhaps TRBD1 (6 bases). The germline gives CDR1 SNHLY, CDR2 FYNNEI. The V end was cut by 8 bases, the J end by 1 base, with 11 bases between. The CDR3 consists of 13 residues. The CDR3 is CASVRTENTEAFF. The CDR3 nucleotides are TGTGCCAGCGTCCGGACAGAGAACACTGAAGCTTTCTTT. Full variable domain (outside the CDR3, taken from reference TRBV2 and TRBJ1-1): EPEVTQTPSHQVTQMGQEVILRCVPISNHLYFYWYRQILGQKVEFLVSFYNNEISEKSEIFDDQFSVERPDGSNFTLKIRSTKLEDSAMYFCASVRTENTEAFFGQGTRLTVV.

For the CDR3, the DNA is TGCGCCAGCAGCTTGACAGGGGGCGACGAGCAGTACTTC. Its translation is CASSLTGGDEQYF. The chain carries TRBV5-1 and TRBJ2-7; 9 nucleotides match TRBD1. Germline lookup yields CDR1 SGHRS and CDR2 YFSETQ. Unmatched junction bases numbered 1, after V lost 1 base and J lost 5 bases. The CDR3 is made up of 13 amino acids.

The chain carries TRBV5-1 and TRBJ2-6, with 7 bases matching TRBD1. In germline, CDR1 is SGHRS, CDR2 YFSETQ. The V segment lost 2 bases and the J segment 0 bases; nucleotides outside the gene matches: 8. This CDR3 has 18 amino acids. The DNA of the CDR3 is TGCGCCAGCAGCTTTTGGACAGGACAAAGCTCTGGGGCCAACGTCCTGACTTTC. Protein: CASSFWTGQSSGANVLTF.

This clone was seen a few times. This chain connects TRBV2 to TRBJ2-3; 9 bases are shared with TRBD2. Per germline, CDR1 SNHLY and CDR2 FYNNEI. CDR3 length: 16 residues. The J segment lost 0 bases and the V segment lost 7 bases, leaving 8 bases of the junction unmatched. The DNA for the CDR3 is TGTGCCAGCAAGGTTAGCGGGGGAACTAGCACAGATACGCAGTATTTT. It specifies CASKVSGGTSTDTQYF. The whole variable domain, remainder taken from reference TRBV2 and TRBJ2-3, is EPEVTQTPSHQVTQMGQEVILRCVPISNHLYFYWYRQILGQKVEFLVSFYNNEISEKSEIFDDQFSVERPDGSNFTLKIRSTKLEDSAMYFCASKVSGGTSTDTQYFGPGTRLTVL.

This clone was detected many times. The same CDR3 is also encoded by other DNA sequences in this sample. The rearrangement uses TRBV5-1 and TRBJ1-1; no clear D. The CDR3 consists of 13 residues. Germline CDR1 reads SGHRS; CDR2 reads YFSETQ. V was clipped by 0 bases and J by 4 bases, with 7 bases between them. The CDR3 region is CASSLGGSTEAFF. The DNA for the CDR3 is TGCGCCAGCAGCTTGGGAGGGTCCACTGAAGCTTTCTTT.

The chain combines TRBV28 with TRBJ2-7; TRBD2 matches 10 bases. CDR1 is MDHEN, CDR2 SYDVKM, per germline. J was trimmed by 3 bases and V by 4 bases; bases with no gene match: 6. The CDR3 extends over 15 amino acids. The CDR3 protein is CASSSRTSGNYEQYF. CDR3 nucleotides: TGTGCCAGCAGTTCACGGACTAGCGGAAACTACGAGCAGTACTTC.

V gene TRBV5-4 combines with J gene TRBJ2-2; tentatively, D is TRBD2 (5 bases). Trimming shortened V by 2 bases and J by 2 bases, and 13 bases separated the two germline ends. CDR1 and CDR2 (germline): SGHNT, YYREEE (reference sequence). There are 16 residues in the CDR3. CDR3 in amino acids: CASSFSNGINTGELFF. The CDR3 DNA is TGTGCCAGCAGCTTCTCTAACGGGATAAACACCGGGGAGCTGTTTTTT. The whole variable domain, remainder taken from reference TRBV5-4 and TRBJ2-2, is ETGVTQSPTHLIKTRGQQVTLRCSSQSGHNTVSWYQQALGQGPQFIFQYYREEENGRGNFPPRFSGLQFPNYSSELNVNALELDDSALYLCASSFSNGINTGELFFGEGSRLTVL.

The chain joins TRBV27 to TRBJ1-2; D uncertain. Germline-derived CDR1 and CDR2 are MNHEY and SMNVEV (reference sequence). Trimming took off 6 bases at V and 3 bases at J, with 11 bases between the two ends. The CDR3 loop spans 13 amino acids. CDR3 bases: TGTGCCAGCAGCGAAGGGAGGTACTATGGCTACACCTTC. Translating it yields CASSEGRYYGYTF.

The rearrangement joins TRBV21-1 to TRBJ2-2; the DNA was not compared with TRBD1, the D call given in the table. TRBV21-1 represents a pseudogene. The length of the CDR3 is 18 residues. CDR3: CASSNSGTQHTNTGELFF. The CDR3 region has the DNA TGTGCCAGCAGCAACTCCGGGACACAGCACACGAACACCGGGGAGCTGTTTTTT.

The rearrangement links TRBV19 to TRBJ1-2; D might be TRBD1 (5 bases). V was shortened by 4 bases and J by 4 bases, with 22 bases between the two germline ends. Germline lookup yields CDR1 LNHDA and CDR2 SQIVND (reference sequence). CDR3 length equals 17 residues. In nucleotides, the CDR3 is TGTGCCAGTAGTAATCCCTCTGGGAGGGTAAGGGGCTATGGCTACACCTTC. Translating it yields CASSNPSGRVRGYGYTF.

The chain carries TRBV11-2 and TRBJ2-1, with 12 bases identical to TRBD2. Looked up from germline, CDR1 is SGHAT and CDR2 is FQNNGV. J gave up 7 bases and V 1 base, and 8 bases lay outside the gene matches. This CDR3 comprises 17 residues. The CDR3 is CASSLVLLAGGANEQFF. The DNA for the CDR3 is TGTGCCAGCAGCTTAGTTCTACTAGCGGGGGGAGCAAATGAGCAGTTCTTC.

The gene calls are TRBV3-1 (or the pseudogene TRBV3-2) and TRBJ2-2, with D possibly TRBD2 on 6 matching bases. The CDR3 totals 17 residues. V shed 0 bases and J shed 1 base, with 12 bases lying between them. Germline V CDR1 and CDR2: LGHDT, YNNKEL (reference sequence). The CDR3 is CASSQDRDWRNTGELFF. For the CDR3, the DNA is TGTGCCAGCAGCCAAGACAGGGACTGGCGGAACACCGGGGAGCTGTTTTTT.

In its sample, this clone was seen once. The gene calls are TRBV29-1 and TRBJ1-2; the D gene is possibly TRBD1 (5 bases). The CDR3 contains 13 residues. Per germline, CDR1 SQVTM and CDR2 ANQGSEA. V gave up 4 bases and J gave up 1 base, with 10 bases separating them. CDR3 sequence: CSVGAGVNYGYTF. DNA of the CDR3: TGCAGCGTTGGGGCGGGGGTTAACTATGGCTACACCTTC.